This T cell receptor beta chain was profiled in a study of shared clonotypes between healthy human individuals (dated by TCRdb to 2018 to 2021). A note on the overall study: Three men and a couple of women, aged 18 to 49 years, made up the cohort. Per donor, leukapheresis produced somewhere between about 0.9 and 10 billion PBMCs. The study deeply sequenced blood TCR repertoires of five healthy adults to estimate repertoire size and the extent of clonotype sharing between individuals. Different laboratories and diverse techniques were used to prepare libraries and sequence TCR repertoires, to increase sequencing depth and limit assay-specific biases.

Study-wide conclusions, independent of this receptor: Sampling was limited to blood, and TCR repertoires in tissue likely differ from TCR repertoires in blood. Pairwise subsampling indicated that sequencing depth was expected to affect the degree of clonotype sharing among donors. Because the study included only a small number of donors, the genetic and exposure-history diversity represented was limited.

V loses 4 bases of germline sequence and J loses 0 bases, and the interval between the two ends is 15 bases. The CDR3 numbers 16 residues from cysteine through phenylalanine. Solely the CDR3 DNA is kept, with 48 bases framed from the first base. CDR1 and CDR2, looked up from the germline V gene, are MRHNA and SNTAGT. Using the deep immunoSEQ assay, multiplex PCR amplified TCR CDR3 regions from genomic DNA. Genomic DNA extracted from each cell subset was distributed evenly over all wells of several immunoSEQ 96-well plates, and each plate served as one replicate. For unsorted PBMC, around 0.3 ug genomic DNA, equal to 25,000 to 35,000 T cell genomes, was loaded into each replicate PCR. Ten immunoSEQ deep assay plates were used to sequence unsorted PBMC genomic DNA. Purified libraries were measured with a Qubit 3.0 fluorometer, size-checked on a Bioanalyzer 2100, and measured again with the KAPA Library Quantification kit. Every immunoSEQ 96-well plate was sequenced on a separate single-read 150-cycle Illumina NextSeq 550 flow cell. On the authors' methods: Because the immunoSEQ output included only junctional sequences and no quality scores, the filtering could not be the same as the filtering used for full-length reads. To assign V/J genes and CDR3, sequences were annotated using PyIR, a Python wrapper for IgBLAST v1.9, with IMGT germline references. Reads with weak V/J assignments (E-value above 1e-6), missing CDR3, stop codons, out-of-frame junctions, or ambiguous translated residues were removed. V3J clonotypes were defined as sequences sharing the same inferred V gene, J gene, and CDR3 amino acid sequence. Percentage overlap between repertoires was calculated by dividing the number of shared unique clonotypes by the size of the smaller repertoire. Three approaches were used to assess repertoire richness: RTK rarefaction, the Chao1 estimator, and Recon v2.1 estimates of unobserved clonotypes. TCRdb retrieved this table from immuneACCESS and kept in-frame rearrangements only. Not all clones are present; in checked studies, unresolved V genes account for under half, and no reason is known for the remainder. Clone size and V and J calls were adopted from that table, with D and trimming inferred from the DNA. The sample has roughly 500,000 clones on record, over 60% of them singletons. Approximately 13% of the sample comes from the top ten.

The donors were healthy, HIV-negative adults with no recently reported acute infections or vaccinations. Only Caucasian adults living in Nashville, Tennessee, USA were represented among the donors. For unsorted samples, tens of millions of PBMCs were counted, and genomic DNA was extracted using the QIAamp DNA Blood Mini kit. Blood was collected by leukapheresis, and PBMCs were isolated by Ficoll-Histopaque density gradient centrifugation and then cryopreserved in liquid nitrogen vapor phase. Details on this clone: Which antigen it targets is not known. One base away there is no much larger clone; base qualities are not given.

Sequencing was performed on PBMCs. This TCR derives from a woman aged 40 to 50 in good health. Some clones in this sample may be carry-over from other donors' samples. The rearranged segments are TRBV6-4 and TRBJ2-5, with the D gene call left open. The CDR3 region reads CASSGGPDPDQETQYF. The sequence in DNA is TGTGCCAGCAGTGGAGGACCCGACCCAGACCAAGAGACCCAGTACTTC.